This paragraph covers one T cell receptor (beta chain) sequence. Its antigen remains unknown. These data come from a study of T cells after posttransplantation cyclophosphamide. This CDR3 has 15 amino acids. V lost 5 bases and J lost 5, with 15 bases in between. Germline lookup yields CDR1 SGHNT and CDR2 YENEEA. Study outcomes and limitations: Skin or GI-infiltrating T cells shared few TRB sequences with blood.

Clones were read by immunoSEQ multiplex PCR, and TCRdb kept only the in-frame ones, dropping some. The top ten hold around 1.2% of the sample, which has about 15,000 clones, around 74% seen once. The sequence came from a man between 45 and 60 years old. This chain uses TRBV11-3 with TRBJ2-2; D perhaps matches TRBD1 (7 bases). The sequencing sample was made of memory CD4+ T cells sorted from PBMCs. The CDR3 loop reads CASSPYRGGTGELFF. The CDR3 DNA reads as TGTGCCAGCAGCCCCTACAGGGGAGGTACCGGGGAGCTGTTTTTT.